This TCR beta chain was found in a study of blood T cell repertoires in COVID-19. Individuals drawn from approximately 26 US areas were about 18 to 95 years old. Looked up from germline, CDR1 is SGHTA and CDR2 is FQGNSA. With 5 bases clipped from V and 4 bases from J, the junction kept 12 bases outside the gene matches. The CDR3 extends over 17 amino acids. Assay used: immunoSEQ multiplex PCR; TCRdb lists only in-frame clones, some missing. The sample has about 210,000 clones, about four fifths seen once. Sequenced sample: PBMCs or T cells enriched from blood (not recorded which). The clonotype originates from a woman in her forties or fifties with acute COVID-19. This chain uses TRBV7-2 with TRBJ2-3, with 10 bases aligning to TRBD2. CDR3: CASSPMGSGGAADTQYF. The DNA of the CDR3 is TGTGCCAGCAGCCCCATGGGGAGCGGGGGGGCCGCAGATACGCAGTATTTT.